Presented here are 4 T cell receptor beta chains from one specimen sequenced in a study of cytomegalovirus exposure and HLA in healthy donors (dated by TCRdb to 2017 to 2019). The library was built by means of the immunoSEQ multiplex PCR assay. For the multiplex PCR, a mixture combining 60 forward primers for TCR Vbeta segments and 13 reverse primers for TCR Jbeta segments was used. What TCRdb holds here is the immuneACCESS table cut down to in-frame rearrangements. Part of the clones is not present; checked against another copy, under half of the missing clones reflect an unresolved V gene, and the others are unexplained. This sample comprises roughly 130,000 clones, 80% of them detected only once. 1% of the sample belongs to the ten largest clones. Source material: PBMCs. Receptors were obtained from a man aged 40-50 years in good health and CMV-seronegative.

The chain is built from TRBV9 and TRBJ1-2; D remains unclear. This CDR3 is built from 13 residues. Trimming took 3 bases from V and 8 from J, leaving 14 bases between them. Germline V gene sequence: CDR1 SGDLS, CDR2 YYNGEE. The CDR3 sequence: CASSADIIGGYTF. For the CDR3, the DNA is TGTGCCAGCAGCGCCGACATTATTGGAGGCTACACCTTC.

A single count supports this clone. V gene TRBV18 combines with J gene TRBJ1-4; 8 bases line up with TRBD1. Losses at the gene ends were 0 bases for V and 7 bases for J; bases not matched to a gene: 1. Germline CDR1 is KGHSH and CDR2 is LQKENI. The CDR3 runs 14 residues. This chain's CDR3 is CASSPPGQVEKLFF. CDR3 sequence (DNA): TGTGCCAGCTCACCACCGGGACAGGTTGAAAAACTGTTTTTT.

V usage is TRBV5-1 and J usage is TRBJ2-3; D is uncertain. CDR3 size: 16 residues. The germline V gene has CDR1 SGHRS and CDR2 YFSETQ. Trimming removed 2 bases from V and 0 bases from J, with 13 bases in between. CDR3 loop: CASSFIVDGSTDTQYF. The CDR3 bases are TGCGCCAGCAGCTTCATTGTCGACGGGAGCACAGATACGCAGTATTTT.

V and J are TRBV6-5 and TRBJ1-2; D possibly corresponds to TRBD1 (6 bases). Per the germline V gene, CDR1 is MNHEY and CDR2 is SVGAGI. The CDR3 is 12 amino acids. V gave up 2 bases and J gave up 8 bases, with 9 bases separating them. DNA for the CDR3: TGTGCCAGCAGTTACGGACAGTCAGGCTACACCTTC. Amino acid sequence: CASSYGQSGYTF.